Given below is one T cell receptor beta chain in context. Original processing methods: Nucleated cell counts were estimated from reference gene primer amplification. Sequencing used immunoSEQ multiplex PCR; TCRdb keeps in-frame clones, though not all of them. The DNA gave D and trimming, while V, J and clone size come from that table. The top ten clones hold around 7% of a sample with some 66,000 clones, around 90% of them seen once. This entry comes from a study of blood T cell repertoires in COVID-19. At the level of the study: Acute-phase and convalescent COVID-19 samples originated in the United States, Italy and Spain. From T cells, B-cell-depleted T cells, or PBMCs came the material, which was cDNA or gDNA.

Sequences were obtained from peripheral blood. The source of this sequence is a human donor in a cohort sampled during active COVID-19.

In DNA form, the CDR3 reads TGTGCCAGCAGTCAAGGGGGTTGGGAGACCCAGTACTTC. This gives the protein CASSQGGWETQYF. This rearrangement joins TRBV28 to TRBJ2-5; D perhaps matches TRBD1 (6 bases). The length of the CDR3 is 13 residues. Trimming shortened V by 5 bases and J by 5 bases, and 12 bases separated the two germline ends. In germline, CDR1 is MDHEN, CDR2 SYDVKM.